This T cell receptor (beta chain) comes out of a study of CD8 T cells in Susac syndrome. It was treatment-naive patients with stable or active relapsing-remitting disease who made up the multiple sclerosis controls. Germline V lookup: CDR1 DFQATT, CDR2 SNEGSKA (reference sequence). Trimming stripped 3 bases from V and 1 base from J, with 16 bases between. There are 16 residues in the CDR3. Reverse transcription of roughly 0.45 to 1 ug RNA was performed with random hexamers. Amplification of TCR beta CDR3 by immunoSEQ multiplex PCR spanned 54 Vbeta and 13 Jbeta. Each CDR3 protein gets one entry after TCRdb re-called the immunoSEQ multiplex PCR reads with MiXCR. The table records 400,000 or so distinct CDR3 sequences, around 83% of them present only once.

The sample consisted of CD8+ T cells from PBMCs. This chain connects TRBV20-1 to TRBJ2-1; a possible D gene is TRBD1 (6 bases). This TCR was sampled from a human donor with multiple sclerosis. Here the CDR3 reads CSASPQDRTSYNEQFF. As DNA, the CDR3 is TGCAGTGCTAGCCCACAGGACAGAACTTCCTACAATGAGCAGTTCTTC.